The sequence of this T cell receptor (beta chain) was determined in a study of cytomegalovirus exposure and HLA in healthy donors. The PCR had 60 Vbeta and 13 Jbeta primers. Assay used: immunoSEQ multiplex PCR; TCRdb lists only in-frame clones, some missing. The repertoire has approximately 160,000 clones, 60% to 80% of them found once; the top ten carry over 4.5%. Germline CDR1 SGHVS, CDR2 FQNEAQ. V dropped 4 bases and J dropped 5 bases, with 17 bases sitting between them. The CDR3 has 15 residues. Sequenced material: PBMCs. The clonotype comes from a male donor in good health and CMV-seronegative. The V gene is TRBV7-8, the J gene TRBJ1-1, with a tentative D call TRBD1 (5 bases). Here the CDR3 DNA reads TGTGCCAGCAGCTCACGTCAGCGCGGGGGGACTGAAGCTTTCTTT. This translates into CASSSRQRGGTEAFF.